A selection of T cell receptor beta chains follows, all from one sample in a study of cytomegalovirus exposure and HLA in healthy donors. The method was immunoSEQ multiplex PCR; TCRdb's version includes in-frame clones alone and lacks a portion of them. Of approximately 100,000 clones in the sample, less than 85% are singletons; the top ten hold roughly 5.4%. The sample comprised PBMCs. These receptors were collected from a woman between 18 and 29 years old in good health and CMV-seropositive. Both conserved end residues are part of each CDR3. Fields, in order: V gene, clone size, J gene, D gene, CDR3 length, CDR3 protein, CDR3 DNA. The D gene is left open where the match is weak. Some rows mark clone size as missing; the rest say once, few, many or name a class of expanded clone.

v_call: TRBV14; clone_size: .; j_call: TRBJ2-7; d_call: TRBD2; cdr3_length: 14; cdr3_aa: CASSQGRENYEQYF; cdr3_nt: TGTGCCAGCAGCCAAGGGCGGGAGAACTACGAGCAGTACTTC
v_call: TRBV9; clone_size: .; j_call: TRBJ1-5; d_call: TRBD1; cdr3_length: 15; cdr3_aa: CASSAQGALGQPQHF; cdr3_nt: TGTGCCAGCAGCGCACAGGGGGCGCTGGGTCAGCCCCAGCATTTT
v_call: TRBV7-8; clone_size: .; j_call: TRBJ2-7; d_call: TRBD2; cdr3_length: 17; cdr3_aa: CASSPSLREGGYLEQYF; cdr3_nt: TGTGCCAGCAGTCCGAGTCTGCGGGAGGGTGGGTATCTCGAGCAGTACTTC
v_call: TRBV20-1; clone_size: .; j_call: TRBJ2-3; d_call: .; cdr3_length: 11; cdr3_aa: CSASRTDTQYF; cdr3_nt: TGCAGTGCTAGTCGTACAGATACGCAGTATTTT
v_call: TRBV25-1; clone_size: .; j_call: TRBJ1-4; d_call: TRBD1; cdr3_length: 14; cdr3_aa: CASSGGQGREKLFF; cdr3_nt: TGTGCCAGCAGTGGGGGACAGGGACGTGAAAAACTGTTTTTT
v_call: TRBV5-1; clone_size: .; j_call: TRBJ2-7; d_call: TRBD2; cdr3_length: 15; cdr3_aa: CASSLETSGLYEQYF; cdr3_nt: TGCGCCAGCAGCTTGGAGACTAGCGGGCTTTACGAGCAGTACTTC
v_call: TRBV30; clone_size: .; j_call: TRBJ1-5; d_call: TRBD1; cdr3_length: 13; cdr3_aa: CAWSADRDQPQHF; cdr3_nt: TGTGCCTGGAGTGCAGACAGGGATCAGCCCCAGCATTTT
v_call: TRBV19; clone_size: few; j_call: TRBJ2-3; d_call: TRBD1; cdr3_length: 16; cdr3_aa: CASSIDPDRLSDKKYF; cdr3_nt: TGTGCCAGTAGTATAGATCCGGACAGGCTATCAGATAAGAAGTATTTT
v_call: TRBV25-1; clone_size: .; j_call: TRBJ2-7; d_call: TRBD1; cdr3_length: 15; cdr3_aa: CASSPSGTGVDEQYF; cdr3_nt: TGTGCCAGCAGTCCCAGCGGGACAGGGGTCGACGAGCAGTACTTC
v_call: TRBV7-8; clone_size: .; j_call: TRBJ2-2; d_call: TRBD2; cdr3_length: 16; cdr3_aa: CAIPPPSGIGTGELFF; cdr3_nt: TGTGCCATCCCGCCCCCTAGCGGGATAGGCACCGGGGAGCTGTTTTTT
v_call: TRBV15; clone_size: .; j_call: TRBJ1-4; d_call: .; cdr3_length: 14; cdr3_aa: CATSRDRGLEKLFF; cdr3_nt: TGTGCCACCAGCAGAGACAGGGGTCTCGAAAAACTGTTTTTT
v_call: TRBV25-1; clone_size: .; j_call: TRBJ2-5; d_call: TRBD2; cdr3_length: 15; cdr3_aa: CASSLSGRAGETQYF; cdr3_nt: TGTGCCAGCAGCCTTAGCGGGAGGGCCGGAGAGACCCAGTACTTC
v_call: TRBV6-1; clone_size: .; j_call: TRBJ1-1; d_call: .; cdr3_length: 11; cdr3_aa: CASGWGPEAFF; cdr3_nt: TGTGCCAGCGGTTGGGGGCCTGAAGCTTTCTTT
v_call: TRBV7-8; clone_size: .; j_call: TRBJ2-5; d_call: TRBD1; cdr3_length: 15; cdr3_aa: CASSSGTGGAETQYF; cdr3_nt: TGTGCCAGCAGCTCCGGGACAGGGGGCGCAGAGACCCAGTACTTC
v_call: TRBV28; clone_size: .; j_call: TRBJ2-1; d_call: .; cdr3_length: 14; cdr3_aa: CASSFSQTGNEQFF; cdr3_nt: TGTGCCAGCAGTTTTTCCCAGACAGGCAATGAGCAGTTCTTC
v_call: TRBV6-1; clone_size: few; j_call: TRBJ1-2; d_call: TRBD1; cdr3_length: 15; cdr3_aa: CASSDRDRGLNGYTF; cdr3_nt: TGTGCCAGCAGTGACCGGGACAGGGGGCTAAATGGCTACACCTTC
v_call: TRBV29-1; clone_size: .; j_call: TRBJ2-7; d_call: TRBD2; cdr3_length: 15; cdr3_aa: CSVVPGLAGIYEQYF; cdr3_nt: TGCAGCGTGGTTCCGGGACTAGCGGGAATCTACGAGCAGTACTTC
v_call: TRBV9; clone_size: .; j_call: TRBJ2-3; d_call: .; cdr3_length: 14; cdr3_aa: CASSVGQSPDTQYF; cdr3_nt: TGTGCCAGCAGCGTAGGACAGTCCCCAGATACGCAGTATTTT
v_call: TRBV20-1; clone_size: .; j_call: TRBJ2-3; d_call: .; cdr3_length: 11; cdr3_aa: CSANSENTQYF; cdr3_nt: TGCAGTGCCAATAGCGAAAATACGCAGTATTTT
v_call: TRBV10-2; clone_size: .; j_call: TRBJ2-3; d_call: .; cdr3_length: 13; cdr3_aa: CASSRSGTDTQYF; cdr3_nt: TGCGCCAGCAGCCGATCAGGCACAGATACGCAGTATTTT
v_call: TRBV10-1; clone_size: .; j_call: TRBJ2-2; d_call: .; cdr3_length: 14; cdr3_aa: CASRSTGLSGELFF; cdr3_nt: TGCGCCAGCAGAAGTACAGGGTTGAGCGGGGAGCTGTTTTTT
v_call: TRBV2; clone_size: few; j_call: TRBJ1-6; d_call: TRBD1; cdr3_length: 13; cdr3_aa: CASRDRGGSPLHF; cdr3_nt: TGTGCCAGCAGGGACAGGGGAGGGTCACCCCTCCACTTT
v_call: TRBV2; clone_size: once; j_call: TRBJ1-1; d_call: TRBD1; cdr3_length: 15; cdr3_aa: CASSEMGQTNTEAFF; cdr3_nt: TGTGCCAGCAGTGAAATGGGACAGACCAACACTGAAGCTTTCTTT
v_call: TRBV27; clone_size: .; j_call: TRBJ2-1; d_call: TRBD2; cdr3_length: 14; cdr3_aa: CASWGLAGGNEQFF; cdr3_nt: TGTGCCAGCTGGGGACTAGCGGGGGGCAATGAGCAGTTCTTC
v_call: TRBV6-1; clone_size: .; j_call: TRBJ2-7; d_call: TRBD1; cdr3_length: 15; cdr3_aa: CASSEWRTGPYEQYF; cdr3_nt: TGTGCCAGCAGTGAATGGAGGACAGGGCCCTACGAGCAGTACTTC
v_call: TRBV5-8; clone_size: once; j_call: TRBJ2-5; d_call: TRBD2; cdr3_length: 15; cdr3_aa: CASSSLAGVGETQYF; cdr3_nt: TGTGCCAGCAGCTCTCTAGCGGGAGTAGGAGAGACCCAGTACTTC
v_call: TRBV7-2; clone_size: .; j_call: TRBJ1-1; d_call: TRBD1; cdr3_length: 15; cdr3_aa: CASSTQGTMNTEAFF; cdr3_nt: TGTGCCAGCAGCACACAGGGGACCATGAACACTGAAGCTTTCTTT
v_call: TRBV19; clone_size: .; j_call: TRBJ1-1; d_call: .; cdr3_length: 14; cdr3_aa: CASSITGESTEAFF; cdr3_nt: TGTGCCAGTAGTATAACGGGGGAGTCGACTGAAGCTTTCTTT
v_call: TRBV9; clone_size: once; j_call: TRBJ2-1; d_call: TRBD2; cdr3_length: 14; cdr3_aa: CASSVDGLAGGQFF; cdr3_nt: TGTGCCAGCAGCGTAGATGGACTAGCGGGAGGGCAGTTCTTC
v_call: TRBV25-1; clone_size: .; j_call: TRBJ2-5; d_call: .; cdr3_length: 14; cdr3_aa: CASSDAGFGETQYF; cdr3_nt: TGTGCCAGCAGTGATGCGGGGTTCGGAGAGACCCAGTACTTC
v_call: TRBV9; clone_size: .; j_call: TRBJ2-2; d_call: TRBD2; cdr3_length: 14; cdr3_aa: CASSSPAGTGELFF; cdr3_nt: TGTGCCAGCAGCTCCCCAGCGGGGACCGGGGAGCTGTTTTTT
v_call: TRBV5-6; clone_size: .; j_call: TRBJ2-5; d_call: TRBD1; cdr3_length: 16; cdr3_aa: CASSRPPSGGVGTQYF; cdr3_nt: TGTGCCAGCAGCCGGCCGCCGTCAGGGGGCGTTGGGACCCAGTACTTC